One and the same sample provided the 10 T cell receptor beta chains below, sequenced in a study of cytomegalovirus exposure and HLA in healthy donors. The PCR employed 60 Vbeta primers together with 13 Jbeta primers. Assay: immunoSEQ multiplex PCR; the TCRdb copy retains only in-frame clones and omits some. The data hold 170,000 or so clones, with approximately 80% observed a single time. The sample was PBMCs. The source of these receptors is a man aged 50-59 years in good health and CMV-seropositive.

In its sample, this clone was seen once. This CDR3 is CASSLAGEGGYTF. The CDR3 bases are TGTGCCAGCAGTCTAGCGGGGGAGGGTGGCTACACCTTC. The chain joins TRBV7-9 to TRBJ1-2; possible D gene TRBD1, 5 bases. Germline CDR1 reads SEHNR; CDR2 reads FQNEAQ (reference sequence). The V and J ends lost 6 bases and 7 bases respectively, with 15 bases between them. This CDR3 is 13 amino acids long.

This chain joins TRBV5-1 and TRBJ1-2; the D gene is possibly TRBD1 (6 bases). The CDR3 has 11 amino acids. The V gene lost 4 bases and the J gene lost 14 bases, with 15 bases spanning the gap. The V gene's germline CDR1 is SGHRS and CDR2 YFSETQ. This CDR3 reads CASSPGQQLTF. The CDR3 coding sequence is TGCGCCAGCAGCCCCGGACAGCAATTGACCTTC.

DNA of the CDR3: TGCGCCAGCAGCTTGACAGGGGACATACTTAACTATGGCTACACCTTC. This translates into CASSLTGDILNYGYTF. J is TRBJ1-2 and V is TRBV5-1, with TRBD1 identical over 7 bases. V shed 1 base and J 1 base; nucleotides not matched to a gene: 7. The length of the CDR3 is 16 residues. Germline CDR1 is SGHRS and CDR2 is YFSETQ.

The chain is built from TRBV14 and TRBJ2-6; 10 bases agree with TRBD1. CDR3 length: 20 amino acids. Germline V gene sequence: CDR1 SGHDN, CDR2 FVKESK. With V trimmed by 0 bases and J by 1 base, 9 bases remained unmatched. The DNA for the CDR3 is TGTGCCAGCAGCCAAGATCGGGGACAGGGGCTTCTTTCTGGGGCCAACGTCCTGACTTTC. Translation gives CASSQDRGQGLLSGANVLTF.

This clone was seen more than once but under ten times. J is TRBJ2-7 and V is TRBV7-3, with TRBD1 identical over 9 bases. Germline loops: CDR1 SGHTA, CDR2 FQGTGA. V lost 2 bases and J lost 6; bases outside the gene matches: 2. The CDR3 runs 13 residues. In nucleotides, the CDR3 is TGTGCCAGCAGCTTAGGGACAGGGCTCGAGCAGTACTTC. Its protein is CASSLGTGLEQYF. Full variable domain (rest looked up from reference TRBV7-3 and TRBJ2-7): GAGVSQTPSNKVTEKGKYVELRCDPISGHTALYWYRQSLGQGPEFLIYFQGTGAADDSGLPNDRFFAVRPEGSVSTLKIQRTERGDSAVYLCASSLGTGLEQYFGPGTRLTVT.

The CDR3 loop reads CSVGDRDIEQYF. The CDR3 nucleotides read TGCAGCGTGGGGGACAGGGACATCGAGCAGTACTTC. The V and J genes are TRBV29-1 and TRBJ2-7; 9 bases are a match to TRBD1. Losses at the gene ends were 6 bases for V and 6 bases for J; bases not matched to a gene: 6. There are 12 residues in the CDR3. Germline assignment: CDR1 SQVTM and CDR2 ANQGSEA.

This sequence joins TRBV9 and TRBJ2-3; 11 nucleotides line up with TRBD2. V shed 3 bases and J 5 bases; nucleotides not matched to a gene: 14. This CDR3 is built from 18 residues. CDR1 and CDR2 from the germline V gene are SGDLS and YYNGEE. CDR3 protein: CASSAPGLAADFGDTQYF. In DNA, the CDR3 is TGTGCCAGCAGCGCCCCGGGACTAGCGGCGGATTTTGGAGATACGCAGTATTTT.

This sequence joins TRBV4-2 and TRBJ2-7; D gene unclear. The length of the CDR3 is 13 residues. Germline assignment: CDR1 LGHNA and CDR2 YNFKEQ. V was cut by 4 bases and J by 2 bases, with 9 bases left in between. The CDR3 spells CASSLTSTYEQYF. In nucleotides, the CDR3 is TGTGCCAGCAGCCTCACCTCTACCTACGAGCAGTACTTC.

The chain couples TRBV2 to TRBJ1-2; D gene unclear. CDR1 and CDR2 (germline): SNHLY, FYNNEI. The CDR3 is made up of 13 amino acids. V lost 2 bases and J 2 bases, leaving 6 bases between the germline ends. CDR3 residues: CASSESRNYGYTF. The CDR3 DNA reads TGTGCCAGCAGTGAAAGCCGGAACTATGGCTACACCTTC.

In DNA, the CDR3 is TGTGCCTGGAGTGTTAGGACAGGCGATCAGCCCCAGCATTTT. It encodes CAWSVRTGDQPQHF. The J gene is TRBJ1-5, the V gene TRBV30, with TRBD1 matching 7 bases. Germline CDR1 is GTSNPN and CDR2 is SVGIG (reference sequence). V was pared by 0 bases and J by 5 bases, with 4 bases of the junction left unmatched. This CDR3 has 14 amino acids. Drawing the rest from reference TRBV30 and TRBJ1-5, the complete variable domain is SQTIHQWPATLVQPVGSPLSLECTVEGTSNPNLYWYRQAAGRGLQLLFYSVGIGQISSEVPQNLSASRPQDRQFILSSKKLLLSDSGFYLCAWSVRTGDQPQHFGDGTRLSIL.